This TCR beta chain was identified during a study of shared clonotypes between healthy human individuals. Profiling relied on immunoSEQ multiplex PCR, and the TCRdb table lists in-frame clones only, not all of them. The data contain about 1.9 million clones, about 94% of them seen just once; the ten biggest clones take up around 1.7%. CD45RO-negative, CCR7-selected cells formed the naive CD8 fraction, which excluded terminally differentiated effector memory CD45RA+ cells. Germline V gene data show CDR1 as MGHRA and CDR2 as YSYEKL. The CDR3 consists of 16 residues. J was trimmed by 2 bases and V by 1 base; bases with no gene match: 7.

The sequence derives from a man between 18 and 35 years old in good health. Some clones in this sample may be carry-over from other donors' samples. The chain combines TRBV4-1 with TRBJ1-1; 7 nucleotides match TRBD1. The sample consisted of naive CD8+ T cells from PBMCs. CDR3 nucleotide sequence: TGCGCCAGCAGCCAAGTTTGGGACAGCCTAAACACTGAAGCTTTCTTT. Translation gives CASSQVWDSLNTEAFF.